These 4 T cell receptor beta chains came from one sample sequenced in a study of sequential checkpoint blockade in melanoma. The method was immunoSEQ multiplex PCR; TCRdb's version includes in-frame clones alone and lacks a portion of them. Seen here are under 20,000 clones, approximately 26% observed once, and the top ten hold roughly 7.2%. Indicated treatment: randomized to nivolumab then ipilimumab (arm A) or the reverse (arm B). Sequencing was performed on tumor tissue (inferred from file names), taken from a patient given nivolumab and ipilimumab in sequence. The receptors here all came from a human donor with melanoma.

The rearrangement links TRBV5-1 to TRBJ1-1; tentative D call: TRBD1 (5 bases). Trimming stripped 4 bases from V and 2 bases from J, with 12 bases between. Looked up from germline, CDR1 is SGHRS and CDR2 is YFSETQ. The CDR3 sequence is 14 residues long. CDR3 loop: CASSGDRPNTEAFF. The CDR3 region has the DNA TGCGCCAGCAGCGGCGACAGACCCAACACTGAAGCTTTCTTT.

CDR3 sequence reads: CASTAGATKETQYF. CDR3 nucleotide sequence: TGCGCCAGCACTGCGGGGGCCACAAAAGAGACCCAGTACTTC. The genes are TRBV5-1 and TRBJ2-5; D perhaps matches TRBD2 (7 bases). The germline V gene encodes CDR1 SGHRS and CDR2 YFSETQ. The CDR3 is made up of 14 amino acids. V dropped 6 bases and J dropped 3 bases, with 15 bases sitting between them. The full variable domain, its missing parts supplied by reference TRBV5-1 and TRBJ2-5, is KAGVTQTPRYLIKTRGQQVTLSCSPISGHRSVSWYQQTPGQGLQFLFEYFSETQRNKGNFPGRFSGRQFSNSRSEMNVSTLELGDSALYLCASTAGATKETQYFGPGTRLLVL.

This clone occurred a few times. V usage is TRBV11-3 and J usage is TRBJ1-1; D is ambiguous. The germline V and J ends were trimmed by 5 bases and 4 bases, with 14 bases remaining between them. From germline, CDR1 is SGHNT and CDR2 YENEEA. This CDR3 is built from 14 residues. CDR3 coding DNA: TGTGCCAGCAGCCCAGATCATCAGAGCACTGAAGCTTTCTTT. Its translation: CASSPDHQSTEAFF.

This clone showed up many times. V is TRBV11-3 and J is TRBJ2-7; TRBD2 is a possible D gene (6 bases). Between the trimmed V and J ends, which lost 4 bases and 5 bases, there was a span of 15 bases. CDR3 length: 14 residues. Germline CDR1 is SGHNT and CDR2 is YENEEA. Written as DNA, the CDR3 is TGTGCCAGCAGCTCCCCCACCGGGGGAAACGAGCAGTACTTC. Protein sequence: CASSSPTGGNEQYF.